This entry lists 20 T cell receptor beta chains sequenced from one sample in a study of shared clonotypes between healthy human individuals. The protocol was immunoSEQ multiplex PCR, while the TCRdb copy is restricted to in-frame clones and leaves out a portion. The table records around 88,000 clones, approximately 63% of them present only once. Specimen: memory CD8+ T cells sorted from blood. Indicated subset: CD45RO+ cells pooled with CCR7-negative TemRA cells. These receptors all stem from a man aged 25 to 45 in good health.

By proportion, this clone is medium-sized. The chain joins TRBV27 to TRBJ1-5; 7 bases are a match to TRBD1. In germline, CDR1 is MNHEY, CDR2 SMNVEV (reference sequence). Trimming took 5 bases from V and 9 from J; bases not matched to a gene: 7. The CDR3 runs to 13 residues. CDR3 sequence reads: CASSTAGGRPQHF. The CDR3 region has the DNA TGTGCCAGCAGTACGGCAGGGGGGCGGCCCCAGCATTTT.

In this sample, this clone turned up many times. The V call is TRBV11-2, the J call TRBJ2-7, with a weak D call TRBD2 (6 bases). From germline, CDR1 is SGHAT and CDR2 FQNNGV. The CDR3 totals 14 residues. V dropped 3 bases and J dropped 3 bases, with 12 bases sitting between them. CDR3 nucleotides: TGTGCCAGCAGCTTTTTTAGCGGCAGCTACGAGCAGTACTTC. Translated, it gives CASSFFSGSYEQYF. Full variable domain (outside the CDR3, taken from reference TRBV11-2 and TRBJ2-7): EAGVAQSPRYKIIEKRQSVAFWCNPISGHATLYWYQQILGQGPKLLIQFQNNGVVDDSQLPKDRFSAERLKGVDSTLKIQPAKLEDSAVYLCASSFFSGSYEQYFGPGTRLTVT.

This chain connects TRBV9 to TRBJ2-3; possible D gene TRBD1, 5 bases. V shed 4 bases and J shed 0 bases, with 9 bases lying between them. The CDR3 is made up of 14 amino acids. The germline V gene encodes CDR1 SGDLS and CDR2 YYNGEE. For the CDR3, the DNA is TGTGCCAGCAGCAAAACAGGTAGCACAGATACGCAGTATTTT. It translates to CASSKTGSTDTQYF.

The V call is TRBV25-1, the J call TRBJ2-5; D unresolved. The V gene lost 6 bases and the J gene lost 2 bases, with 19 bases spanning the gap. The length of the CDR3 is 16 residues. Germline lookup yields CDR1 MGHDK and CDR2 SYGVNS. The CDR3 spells CASSVVVPELQETQYF. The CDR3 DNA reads TGTGCCAGCAGCGTTGTGGTCCCCGAGCTACAAGAGACCCAGTACTTC.

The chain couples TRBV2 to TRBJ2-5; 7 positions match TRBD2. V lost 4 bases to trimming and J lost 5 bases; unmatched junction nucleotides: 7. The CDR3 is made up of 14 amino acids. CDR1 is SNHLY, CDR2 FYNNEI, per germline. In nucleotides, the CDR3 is TGTGCCAGCAGTGTGGGAGGGGAGAGGGAGACCCAGTACTTC. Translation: CASSVGGERETQYF.

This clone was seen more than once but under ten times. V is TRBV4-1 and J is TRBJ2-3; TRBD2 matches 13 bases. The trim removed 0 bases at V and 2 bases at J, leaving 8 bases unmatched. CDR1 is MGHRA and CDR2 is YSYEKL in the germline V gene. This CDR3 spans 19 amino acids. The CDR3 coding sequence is TGCGCCAGCAGCCAAGAGAGGGGACTAGCGGGAATCCTCACAGATACGCAGTATTTT. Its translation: CASSQERGLAGILTDTQYF.

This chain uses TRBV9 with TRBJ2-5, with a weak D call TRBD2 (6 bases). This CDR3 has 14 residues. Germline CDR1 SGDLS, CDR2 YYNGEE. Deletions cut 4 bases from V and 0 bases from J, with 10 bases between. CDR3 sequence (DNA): TGTGCCAGCAGCCCCCGGGGGAACCAAGAGACCCAGTACTTC. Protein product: CASSPRGNQETQYF.

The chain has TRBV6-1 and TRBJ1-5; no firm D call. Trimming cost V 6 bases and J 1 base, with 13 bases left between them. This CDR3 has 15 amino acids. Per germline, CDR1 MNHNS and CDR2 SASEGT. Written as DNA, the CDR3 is TGTGCCAGCAGGGCCTTGATAGGGAGCAATCAGCCCCAGCATTTT. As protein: CASRALIGSNQPQHF.

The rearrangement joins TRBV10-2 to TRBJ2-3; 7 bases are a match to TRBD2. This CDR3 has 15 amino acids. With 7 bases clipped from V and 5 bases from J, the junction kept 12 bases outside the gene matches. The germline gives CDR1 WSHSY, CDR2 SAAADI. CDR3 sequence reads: CASTPIAGHGDTQYF. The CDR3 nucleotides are TGCGCCAGCACCCCGATAGCGGGCCACGGAGATACGCAGTATTTT.

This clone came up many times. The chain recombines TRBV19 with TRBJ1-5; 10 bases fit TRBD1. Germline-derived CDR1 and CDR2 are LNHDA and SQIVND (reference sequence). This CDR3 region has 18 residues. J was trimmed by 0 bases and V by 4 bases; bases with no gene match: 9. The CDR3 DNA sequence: TGTGCCAGTAGTACTGTCGACAGGGGGCTTGATAGCAATCAGCCCCAGCATTTT. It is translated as CASSTVDRGLDSNQPQHF.

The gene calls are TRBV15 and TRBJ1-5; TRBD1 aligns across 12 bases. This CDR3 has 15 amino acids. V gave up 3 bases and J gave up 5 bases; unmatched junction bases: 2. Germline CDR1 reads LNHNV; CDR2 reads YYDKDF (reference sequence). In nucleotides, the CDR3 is TGTGCCACCAGCAGTTGGGACAGGGGGCATCAGCCCCAGCATTTT. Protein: CATSSWDRGHQPQHF.

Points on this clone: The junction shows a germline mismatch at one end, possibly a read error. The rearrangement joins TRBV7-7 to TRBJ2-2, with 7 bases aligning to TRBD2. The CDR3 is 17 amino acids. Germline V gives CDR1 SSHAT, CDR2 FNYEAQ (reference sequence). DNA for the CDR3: TGTGCTAGCAGCTTAGGTCCGGGGCGGGAGAGCACCGGGGAGCTGTTTTTT. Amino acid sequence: CASSLGPGRESTGELFF.

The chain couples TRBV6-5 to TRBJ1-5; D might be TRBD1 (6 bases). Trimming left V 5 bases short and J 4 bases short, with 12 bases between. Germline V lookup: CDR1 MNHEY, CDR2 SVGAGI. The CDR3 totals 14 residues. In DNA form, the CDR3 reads TGTGCCAGCAGTGAAGTACAGGGAAATCAGCCCCAGCATTTT. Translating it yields CASSEVQGNQPQHF.

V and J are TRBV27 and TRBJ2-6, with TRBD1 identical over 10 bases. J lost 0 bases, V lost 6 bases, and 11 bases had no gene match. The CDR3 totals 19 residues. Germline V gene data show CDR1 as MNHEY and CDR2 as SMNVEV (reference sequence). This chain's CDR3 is CASRAPGTGDVSGANVLTF. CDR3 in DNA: TGTGCCAGCAGAGCCCCCGGGACAGGGGACGTCTCTGGGGCCAACGTCCTGACTTTC. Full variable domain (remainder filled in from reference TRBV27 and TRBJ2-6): EAQVTQNPRYLITVTGKKLTVTCSQNMNHEYMSWYRQDPGLGLRQIYYSMNVEVTDKGDVPEGYKVSRKEKRNFPLILESPSPNQTSLYFCASRAPGTGDVSGANVLTFGAGSRLTVL.

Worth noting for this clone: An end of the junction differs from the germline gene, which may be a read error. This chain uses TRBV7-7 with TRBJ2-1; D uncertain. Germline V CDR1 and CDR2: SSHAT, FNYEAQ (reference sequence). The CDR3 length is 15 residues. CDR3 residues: CASSWGNDPFNEQFF. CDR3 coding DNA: TGTGCTAGCAGCTGGGGAAATGACCCATTCAATGAGCAGTTCTTC. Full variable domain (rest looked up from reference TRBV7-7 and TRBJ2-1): GAGVSQSPRYKVTKRGQDVTLRCDPISSHATLYWYQQALGQGPEFLTYFNYEAQPDKSGLPSDRFSAERPEGSISTLTIQRTEQRDSAMYRCASSWGNDPFNEQFFGPGTRLTVL.

CDR3 nucleotides: TGTGCCAGCAGCCCCCCCGGGAGCCCGGCGCAGTATTTT. It codes for CASSPPGSPAQYF. The gene calls are TRBV7-3 and TRBJ2-3; TRBD2 is a possible D gene (6 bases). Per the germline V gene, CDR1 is SGHTA and CDR2 is FQGTGA. The CDR3 covers 13 residues. The ends were cut back, 5 bases at V and 10 bases at J, with 16 bases in the middle. Supplemented by reference TRBV7-3 and TRBJ2-3, the full variable domain reads GAGVSQTPSNKVTEKGKYVELRCDPISGHTALYWYRQSLGQGPEFLIYFQGTGAADDSGLPNDRFFAVRPEGSVSTLKIQRTERGDSAVYLCASSPPGSPAQYFGPGTRLTVL.

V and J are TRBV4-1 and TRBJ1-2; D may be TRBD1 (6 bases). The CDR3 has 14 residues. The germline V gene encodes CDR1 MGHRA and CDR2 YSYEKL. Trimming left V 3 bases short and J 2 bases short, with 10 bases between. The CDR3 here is CASSHTGQNYGYTF. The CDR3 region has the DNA TGCGCCAGCAGCCACACGGGACAAAACTATGGCTACACCTTC.

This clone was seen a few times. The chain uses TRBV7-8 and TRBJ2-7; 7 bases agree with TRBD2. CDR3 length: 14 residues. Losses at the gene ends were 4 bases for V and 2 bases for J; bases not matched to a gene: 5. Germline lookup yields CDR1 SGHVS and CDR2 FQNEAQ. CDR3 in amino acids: CASSSPAGTYEQYF. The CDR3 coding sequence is TGTGCCAGCAGCTCTCCAGCGGGGACCTACGAGCAGTACTTC.

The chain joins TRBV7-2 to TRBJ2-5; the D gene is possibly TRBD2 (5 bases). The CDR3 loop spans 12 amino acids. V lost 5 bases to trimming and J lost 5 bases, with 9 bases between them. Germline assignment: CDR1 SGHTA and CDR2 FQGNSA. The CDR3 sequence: CASSARGETQYF. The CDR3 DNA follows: TGTGCCAGCAGCGCACGGGGTGAGACCCAGTACTTC.

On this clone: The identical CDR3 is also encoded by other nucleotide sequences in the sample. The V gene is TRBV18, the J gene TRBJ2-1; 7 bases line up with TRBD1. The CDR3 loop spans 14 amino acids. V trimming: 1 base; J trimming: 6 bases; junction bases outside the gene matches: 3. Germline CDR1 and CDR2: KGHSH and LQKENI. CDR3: CASSPQGASNEQFF. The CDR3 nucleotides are TGTGCCAGCTCACCACAGGGGGCGAGCAATGAGCAGTTCTTC.